This entry describes one T cell receptor beta chain. This entry comes from a study of molecular identifiers for immune sequencing clone quantification. The germline gives CDR1 LNHDA, CDR2 SQIVND (reference sequence). The CDR3 is 15 amino acids. V lost 3 bases and J lost 3, with 15 bases in between. Previously described methods and listed TCR primers were used for bulk TCR libraries. In TCRdb, the PCR reads were re-called with MiXCR into one record per CDR3 protein. Altogether more than 450,000 distinct CDR3 sequences are present, 20% to 25% being singletons, with the ten largest covering around 0.84%.

The receptor's source is a human donor in good health. Some libraries in this study had Jurkat cell RNA spiked in. This rearrangement joins TRBV19 to TRBJ2-7; D remains unclear. Sequences were obtained from naive CD8+ T cells from blood, with Jurkat cell RNA spiked in. The subset was: FACS-sorted CD8+CD4-CCR7+CD45RA+ naive T cells. The CDR3 DNA reads as TGTGCCAGTAGTATTTCGGTGGGCCAGCGCTACGAGCAGTACTTC. Protein product: CASSISVGQRYEQYF.